This TCR beta chain was obtained from a study of early T cells in non-severe SARS-CoV-2 infection (dated by TCRdb to the early 2020s). With regard to the full study: Bulk RNA from unsorted whole blood was used for TCR sequencing, so alpha and beta chains could not be paired. The study at large found these results: VDJdb matching was skewed toward anti-spike CD8 responses and likely underestimated virus-specific expansions, missing private and CD4 specificities.

Library method: 5' RACE. Sequencing used a NextSeq 500. To correct for sequencing error and PCR bias, the TCR library protocol tagged individual cDNA molecules with unique molecular identifiers. Sequencing covered both TCR alpha and beta chains, and within each sample the abundances of alpha and beta sequences were tightly co-correlated. The study's own analysis went as follows. Decombinator V4 was used to annotate TCR sequences for V gene, J gene and CDR3. Expanded TCRs were defined as changing significantly between any two time points under a Poisson model with p below 0.0001. TCR abundances were normalised to the total number of TCRs sequenced per sample and were expressed as counts per million. TRAV1-2 paired with TRAJ12, TRAJ20 or TRAJ33 defined MAIT TCRs, while TRAV10 paired with TRAJ18 defined iNKT TCRs. A search of VDJdb, accessed on 1 November 2021, was run for TCRs annotated to CMV, EBV and SARS-CoV-2, with TCRs annotated for multiple antigens excluded. TCRdb's own reprocessing of the public reads used fastp at Q25 and MiXCR and kept productive beta chains. Rows matching on CDR3 protein sequence are summarized as one entry with the most common DNA and genes. The V and J calls, along with clone size, are taken from TCRdb and not from the paper's own processing. The sample records about 81,000 distinct CDR3 sequences, 14% of which are singletons. Around 9.9% of the sample rests with the top ten.

V is reduced by 3 bases and J by 4 bases, leaving a spacing of 10 bases between them. From the cysteine up to the phenylalanine, the CDR3 has a length of 14 residues. Only CDR3 DNA is held: 42 bases, read in frame from base 1. CDR1 and CDR2 are drawn from the germline V gene (reference sequence): MNHEY, SMNVEV. The sample holds many counts of this clonotype. Its antigen is unknown. No clone much larger than this one lies a single base away; base qualities are absent. A case-control design nested within a healthcare worker cohort in London, UK, was used, with weekly nasopharyngeal swab PCR tests and blood sampling performed. Between 23 and 31 March 2020, the week of the UK lockdown, healthcare workers were enrolled and then followed up weekly for as long as 16 weeks.

In this chain, TRBV27 is recombined with TRBJ1-5, and the D gene may be TRBD1, 5 bases matching. The TCR sequence derives from an adult who was a healthcare worker with PCR-confirmed SARS-CoV-2 infection or an uninfected control (not recorded which). Sample: whole blood. This receptor has the CDR3 CASSFGRGNQPQHF. The nucleotide sequence is given as TGTGCCAGCAGTTTTGGCCGGGGGAATCAGCCCCAGCATTTT.